The 7 T cell receptor beta chains below come from one sample, sequenced in a study of long-term antiretroviral therapy in people with HIV (dated by TCRdb to 2021 to 2024). The immunoSEQ hsTCRB v3.0 assay was used at survey level resolution to sequence the TRB variable region. Entries here come from immuneACCESS through TCRdb and include only in-frame sequences with V and J called. Some clones fail to appear in such tables; in the studies checked, an unresolved V gene covers under half of the shortfall, and the cause of the remainder is unknown. Within this sample are tens of thousands of clones, with around 83% of them counted one time only. Together, the top ten hold 3.5% to 5% of the sample. The material was unsorted PBMCs, obtained 1.3 years after starting antiretroviral therapy. These receptor sequences come from a man in his 60s with HIV.

Written as DNA, the CDR3 is TGCGCCAGCAGCTTGGCCGGGGGAAGGGTCGGGGAGCTGTTTTTT. It is translated as CASSLAGGRVGELFF. The rearrangement joins TRBV5-1 to TRBJ2-2; D is perhaps TRBD2 (6 bases). The germline V and J ends were trimmed by 0 bases and 7 bases, with 13 bases remaining between them. The CDR3 is made up of 15 amino acids. Germline CDR1 is SGHRS and CDR2 is YFSETQ.

V usage is TRBV6-5 and J usage is TRBJ1-2; D ambiguous. The CDR3 runs to 15 residues. The V and J ends lost 6 bases and 4 bases respectively, with 18 bases between them. The germline V gene has CDR1 MNHEY and CDR2 SVGAGI. The CDR3 here is CASRERIQTRYGYTF. DNA of the CDR3: TGTGCCAGCAGAGAGAGGATACAGACACGCTATGGCTACACCTTC.

The chain links TRBV5-1 to TRBJ1-2; D might be TRBD1 (6 bases). CDR3 length: 15 amino acids. The V end was cut by 4 bases, the J end by 2 bases, with 15 bases between. From germline, CDR1 is SGHRS and CDR2 YFSETQ. Here the CDR3 DNA reads TGCGCCAGCAGCGGGACGGGAGGGGGAAACTATGGCTACACCTTC. Protein sequence: CASSGTGGGNYGYTF.

This rearrangement joins TRBV19 to TRBJ2-7, with D uncertain. The CDR3 consists of 15 residues. The V gene's germline CDR1 is LNHDA and CDR2 SQIVND (reference sequence). Trimming took off 6 bases at V and 0 bases at J, with 15 bases between the two ends. CDR3 DNA: TGTGCCAGTAGACAGACTCTCGCGAGCTCCTACGAGCAGTACTTC. Its protein is CASRQTLASSYEQYF.

The chain has TRBV7-9 and TRBJ1-3; perhaps TRBD1 as D (6 bases). V lost 2 bases and J 6 bases, leaving 11 bases between the germline ends. The CDR3 length is 14 residues. Per the germline V gene, CDR1 is SEHNR and CDR2 is FQNEAQ (reference sequence). CDR3 residues: CASSLMAGENTIYF. CDR3 nucleotides: TGTGCCAGCAGCTTAATGGCAGGGGAAAACACCATATATTTT.

The J gene is TRBJ1-5, the V gene TRBV2, with 10 bases aligning to TRBD1. Germline V gives CDR1 SNHLY, CDR2 FYNNEI. The CDR3 runs to 15 residues. The junction had 7 bases not matched to a gene; V was cut back by 5 bases and J by 6 bases. CDR3 in amino acids: CASSQDRGLFQPQHF. In DNA, the CDR3 is TGTGCCAGCAGTCAAGACAGGGGGCTTTTTCAGCCCCAGCATTTT.

This clone was picked up a small number of times. This chain uses TRBV7-8 with TRBJ2-7; 8 positions agree with TRBD2. Unmatched junction bases numbered 14, after V lost 5 bases and J lost 2 bases. Germline V gives CDR1 SGHVS, CDR2 FQNEAQ. This CDR3 has 17 amino acids. The CDR3 nucleotides are TGTGCCAGCAGCAGAATAGTAGCGGGACCTCTTCCCTACGAGCAGTACTTC. This codes for CASSRIVAGPLPYEQYF. Combining the CDR3 with reference TRBV7-8 and TRBJ2-7 gives the whole variable domain GAGVSQSPRYKVAKRGQDVALRCDPISGHVSLFWYQQALGQGPEFLTYFQNEAQLDKSGLPSDRFFAERPEGSVSTLKIQRTQQEDSAVYLCASSRIVAGPLPYEQYFGPGTRLTVT.